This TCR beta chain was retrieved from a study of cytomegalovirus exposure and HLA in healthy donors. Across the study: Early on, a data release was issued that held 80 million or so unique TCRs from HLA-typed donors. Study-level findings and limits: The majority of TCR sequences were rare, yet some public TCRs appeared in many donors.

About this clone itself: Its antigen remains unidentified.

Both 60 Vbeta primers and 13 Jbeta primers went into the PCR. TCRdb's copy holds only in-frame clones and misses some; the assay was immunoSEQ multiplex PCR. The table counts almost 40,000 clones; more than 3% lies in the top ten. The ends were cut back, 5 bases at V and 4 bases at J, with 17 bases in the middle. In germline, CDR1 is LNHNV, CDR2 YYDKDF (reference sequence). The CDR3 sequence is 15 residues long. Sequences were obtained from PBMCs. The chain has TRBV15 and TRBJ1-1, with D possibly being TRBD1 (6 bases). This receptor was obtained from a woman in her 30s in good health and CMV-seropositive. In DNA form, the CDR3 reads TGTGCCACCAGCGTGGACAGTTCAAGGCTCACTGAAGCTTTCTTT. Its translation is CATSVDSSRLTEAFF.